This T cell receptor beta chain was found in a study of blood T cell repertoires in COVID-19. Study-level background: There were acute and convalescent COVID-19 samples, and they came from the United States, Italy and Spain. PBMCs, B-cell-depleted T cells, or T cells provided the cDNA or gDNA that made up the material.

Germline assignment: CDR1 SNHLY and CDR2 FYNNEI. The CDR3 is 15 residues long. J gave up 5 bases and V 1 base, and 4 bases lay outside the gene matches. Method: immunoSEQ multiplex PCR; TCRdb's copy keeps in-frame clones and lacks some. The sample records tens of thousands of clones, over 75% being singletons. The specimen was peripheral blood. This sequence was found in a man between 65 and 85 years old with acute or convalescent COVID-19. The chain combines TRBV2 with TRBJ1-4, with 7 bases identical to TRBD1. The CDR3 coding sequence is TGTGCCAGCAGTGAAGTGGGGACAGAGAATGAAAAACTGTTTTTT. Protein sequence: CASSEVGTENEKLFF. The full variable domain, with the rest looked up from reference TRBV2 and TRBJ1-4, is EPEVTQTPSHQVTQMGQEVILRCVPISNHLYFYWYRQILGQKVEFLVSFYNNEISEKSEIFDDQFSVERPDGSNFTLKIRSTKLEDSAMYFCASSEVGTENEKLFFGSGTQLSVL.